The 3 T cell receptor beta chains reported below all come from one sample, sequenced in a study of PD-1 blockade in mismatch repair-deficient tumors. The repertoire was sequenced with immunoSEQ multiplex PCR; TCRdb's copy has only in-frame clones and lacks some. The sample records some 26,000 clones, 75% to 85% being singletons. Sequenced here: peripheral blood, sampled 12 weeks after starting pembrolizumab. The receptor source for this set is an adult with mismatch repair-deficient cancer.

CDR3 protein: CASSLAFRAVNTEAFF. The DNA of the CDR3 is TGCGCCAGCAGCTTGGCTTTCCGGGCCGTGAACACTGAAGCTTTCTTT. The chain recombines TRBV5-1 with TRBJ1-1, with D hard to call. V was cut by 0 bases and J by 0 bases, with 12 bases left in between. The CDR3 spans 16 residues. The V gene's germline CDR1 is SGHRS and CDR2 YFSETQ.

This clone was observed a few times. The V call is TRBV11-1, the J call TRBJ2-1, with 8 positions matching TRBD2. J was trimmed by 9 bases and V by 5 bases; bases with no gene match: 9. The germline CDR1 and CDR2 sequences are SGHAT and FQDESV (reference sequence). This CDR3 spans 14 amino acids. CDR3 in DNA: TGTGCCAGCAGCCCAGCGGGAGCCGCGCGTGAGCAGTTCTTC. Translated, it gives CASSPAGAAREQFF.

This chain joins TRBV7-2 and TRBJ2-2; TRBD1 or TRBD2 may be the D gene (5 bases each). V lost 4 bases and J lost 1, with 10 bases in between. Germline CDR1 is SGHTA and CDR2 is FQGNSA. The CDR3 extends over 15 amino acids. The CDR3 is CASSSGPQNTGELFF. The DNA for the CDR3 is TGTGCCAGCAGCTCGGGACCGCAGAACACCGGGGAGCTGTTTTTT.